The 11 T cell receptor beta chains below were found in one sample sequenced in a study of blood T cell repertoires in COVID-19. The assay was immunoSEQ multiplex PCR, and TCRdb's table has in-frame clones only and misses some. The repertoire holds approximately 260,000 clones, with around 82% as singletons. Source material: PBMCs or T cells enriched from blood (not recorded which). Source of these receptors: a man between 45 and 60 years old who had recovered from COVID-19.

The rearrangement links TRBV10-1 to TRBJ1-4; D unclear. This CDR3 has 14 amino acids. V was cut by 0 bases and J by 6 bases, with 8 bases left in between. Per germline, CDR1 WNHNN and CDR2 SYGVQD (reference sequence). The CDR3, as DNA: TGCGCCAGCAGTGAGTCGAGCGGGCATGAAAAACTGTTTTTT. Amino acids: CASSESSGHEKLFF.

The chain couples TRBV5-4 to TRBJ1-1; TRBD1 matches at 9 bases. Germline lookup yields CDR1 SGHNT and CDR2 YYREEE (reference sequence). Trimming at V came to 5 bases and at J to 1 base, leaving 6 bases not matched to a gene. CDR3 length: 15 amino acids. The CDR3 DNA is TGTGCCAGCAGGGCCGGGACAGGGTGGAACACTGAAGCTTTCTTT. As protein: CASRAGTGWNTEAFF.

The chain uses TRBV18 and TRBJ1-4; D perhaps matches TRBD1 (5 bases). CDR3 size: 16 residues. Germline CDR1 KGHSH, CDR2 LQKENI. Trimming took off 3 bases at V and 2 bases at J, with 13 bases between the two ends. CDR3 bases: TGTGCCAGCTCACCGGTGTCTGGGGCGACTAATGAAAAACTGTTTTTT. Translation gives CASSPVSGATNEKLFF.

The chain couples TRBV4-2 to TRBJ1-4, with D maybe TRBD1 (6 bases). The CDR3 contains 18 residues. The germline CDR1 and CDR2 sequences are LGHNA and YNFKEQ. V gave up 2 bases and J gave up 8 bases, with 24 bases separating them. CDR3 nucleotides: TGTGCCAGCAGCCAAAGGGGGTCCGGGGTCCCCGAGGGGGAAAAACTGTTTTTT. Its protein product is CASSQRGSGVPEGEKLFF.

In DNA, the CDR3 is TGTGCCAGCAGCGTAGAACCGGAGGGATCCTACGAGCAGTACTTC. Protein product: CASSVEPEGSYEQYF. V usage is TRBV9 and J usage is TRBJ2-7; D may be TRBD2 (6 bases). The germline V gene encodes CDR1 SGDLS and CDR2 YYNGEE. V was pared by 0 bases and J by 1 base, with 11 bases between. CDR3 length: 15 residues.

The chain uses TRBV27 and TRBJ1-2, with D possibly TRBD1 on 6 matching bases. CDR1 and CDR2 from the germline V gene are MNHEY and SMNVEV (reference sequence). The V end was cut by 7 bases, the J end by 4 bases, with 10 bases between. The CDR3 runs to 12 residues. CDR3: CASKTGSYGYTF. The CDR3 DNA follows: TGTGCCAGCAAAACAGGGTCCTATGGCTACACCTTC.

The rearrangement uses TRBV3-1 (or the pseudogene TRBV3-2) and TRBJ2-7; 8 bases are shared with TRBD1. The trim removed 3 bases at V and 3 bases at J, leaving 4 bases unmatched. Per the germline V gene, CDR1 is LGHDT and CDR2 is YNNKEL (reference sequence). The CDR3 runs 14 residues. CDR3 sequence: CASSQVQGVYEQYF. CDR3 sequence (DNA): TGTGCCAGCAGCCAGGTACAGGGGGTCTACGAGCAGTACTTC.

This sequence joins TRBV28 and TRBJ2-3, with D possibly matching TRBD1 (6 bases). The CDR3 is 13 residues long. Per germline, CDR1 MDHEN and CDR2 SYDVKM. V was trimmed by 3 bases and J by 5 bases, leaving 9 bases between them. The CDR3 protein is CASSFRGEDTQYF. The CDR3, as DNA: TGTGCCAGCAGTTTCAGGGGTGAAGATACGCAGTATTTT.

This clone was detected only once. V is TRBV11-1 and J is TRBJ2-3; D is uncertain. This CDR3 contains 12 residues. Trimming removed 2 bases at V and 6 bases at J, with 6 bases between. Germline lookup yields CDR1 SGHAT and CDR2 FQDESV (reference sequence). This chain's CDR3 is CASSLPSDTQYF. The DNA for the CDR3 is TGTGCCAGCAGCTTACCCTCTGATACGCAGTATTTT.

J is TRBJ1-5 and V is TRBV7-2; D unresolved. Germline CDR1 is SGHTA and CDR2 is FQGNSA. The CDR3 spans 16 residues. Trimming took 0 bases from V and 4 from J, leaving 13 bases between them. For the CDR3, the DNA is TGTGCCAGCAGCTTAGCCCCGGCGGGCTATAATCAGCCCCAGCATTTT. This encodes CASSLAPAGYNQPQHF. Drawing the rest from reference TRBV7-2 and TRBJ1-5, the complete variable domain is GAGVSQSPSNKVTEKGKDVELRCDPISGHTALYWYRQSLGQGLEFLIYFQGNSAPDKSGLPSDRFSAERTGGSVSTLTIQRTQQEDSAVYLCASSLAPAGYNQPQHFGDGTRLSIL.

The rearrangement links TRBV7-2 to TRBJ2-7, with TRBD2 identical over 7 bases. The CDR3 runs 15 residues. Germline V gene sequence: CDR1 SGHTA, CDR2 FQGNSA. Trimming removed 4 bases from V and 2 bases from J; junction bases left unmatched: 8. As DNA, the CDR3 is TGTGCCAGCAGCTCTCGAGCGGGGCAGACCTACGAGCAGTACTTC. Translation: CASSSRAGQTYEQYF.